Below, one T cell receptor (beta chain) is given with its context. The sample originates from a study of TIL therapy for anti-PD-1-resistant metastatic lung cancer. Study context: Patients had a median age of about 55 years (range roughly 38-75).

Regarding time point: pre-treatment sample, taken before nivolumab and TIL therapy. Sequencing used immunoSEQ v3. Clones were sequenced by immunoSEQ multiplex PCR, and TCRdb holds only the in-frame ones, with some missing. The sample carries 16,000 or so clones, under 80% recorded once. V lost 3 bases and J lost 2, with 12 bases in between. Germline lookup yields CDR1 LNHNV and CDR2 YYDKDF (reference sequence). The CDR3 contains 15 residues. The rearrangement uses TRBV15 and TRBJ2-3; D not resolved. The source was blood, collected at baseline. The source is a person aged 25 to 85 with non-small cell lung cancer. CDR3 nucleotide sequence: TGTGCCACCAGCAGTCGGTACTCCATCACAGATACGCAGTATTTT. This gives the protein CATSSRYSITDTQYF.